This paragraph reports one T cell receptor beta chain. The antigen remains unidentified. Germline V gives CDR1 MRHNA, CDR2 SNTAGT. This CDR3 has 14 amino acids. Between the trimmed V and J ends, which lost 0 bases and 6 bases, there was a span of 6 bases. These data originate in a study of early T cells in non-severe SARS-CoV-2 infection. Study-level information: Unsorted whole blood bulk RNA was sequenced, with unpaired chains. Study results and caveats: Matching against VDJdb likely underestimated virus-specific expansions, favoring anti-spike CD8.

Individual cDNA molecules received unique molecular identifiers. TCRdb re-derived calls from the 5' RACE reads in MiXCR, one entry per CDR3 protein. The sample has tens of thousands of distinct CDR3 sequences, less than 15% seen once. This chain uses TRBV6-4 with TRBJ1-6; no clear D. This TCR derives from an adult who was a healthcare worker with PCR-confirmed SARS-CoV-2 infection or an uninfected control (not recorded which). Sequenced input: whole blood. The CDR3 protein is CASSDSWGNSPLHF. The CDR3 DNA follows: TGTGCCAGCAGTGACTCATGGGGTAATTCACCCCTCCACTTT.